This T cell receptor beta chain was captured by sequencing in a study of cytomegalovirus exposure and HLA in healthy donors. As for this clone: The target antigen is unknown.

Use of 60 Vbeta and 13 Jbeta primers characterized the PCR. TCRdb's table, derived via immunoSEQ multiplex PCR, lists solely in-frame clones and lacks some. The sample table sets out 30,000 to 35,000 clones. Findings and caveats of the study: It was only CMV serostatus that was available as immune exposure information. Trimming of TCR beta V- and J-genes showed a link, identified in a later analysis, to a missense DCLRE1C variant.

This TCR was recovered from a woman aged 40 to 50 in good health and CMV-seropositive. Specimen: PBMCs.

The CDR3 DNA sequence: TGTGCCAGCAGGGCAGCAGGGTACACTGAAGCTTTCTTT. Its protein is CASRAAGYTEAFF. The chain links TRBV25-1 to TRBJ1-1, with D tentatively TRBD1 (5 bases). Trimming stripped 6 bases from V and 3 bases from J, with 11 bases between. CDR1 and CDR2 (germline): MGHDK, SYGVNS. The CDR3 length is 13 residues.